What follows is one T cell receptor (beta chain) and its context. Its specificity is not known. Germline V gene data show CDR1 as GTSNPN and CDR2 as SVGIG (reference sequence). The CDR3 spans 12 residues. V lost 5 bases to trimming and J lost 7 bases, with 11 bases between them. Clones were sequenced by immunoSEQ multiplex PCR, and TCRdb holds only the in-frame ones, with some missing. The data hold 50,000 to 85,000 clones, with less than 85% observed a single time. The data were taken from a study of OX40 agonist ivuxolimab in advanced cancers. Whole-study findings and limits: Some patients without response likewise showed low normalized clonal expansion.

The material sequenced was CD4+ or CD8+ T cells sorted from blood, taken in a trial of the OX40 agonist ivuxolimab. V is TRBV30 and J is TRBJ1-4; D might be TRBD1 (6 bases). The TCR comes from an adult with an advanced solid tumor such as melanoma, head and neck, liver or kidney cancer. CDR3 amino acids: CAWGTTGEKLFF. The CDR3, as DNA: TGTGCCTGGGGGACAACGGGTGAAAAACTGTTTTTT.